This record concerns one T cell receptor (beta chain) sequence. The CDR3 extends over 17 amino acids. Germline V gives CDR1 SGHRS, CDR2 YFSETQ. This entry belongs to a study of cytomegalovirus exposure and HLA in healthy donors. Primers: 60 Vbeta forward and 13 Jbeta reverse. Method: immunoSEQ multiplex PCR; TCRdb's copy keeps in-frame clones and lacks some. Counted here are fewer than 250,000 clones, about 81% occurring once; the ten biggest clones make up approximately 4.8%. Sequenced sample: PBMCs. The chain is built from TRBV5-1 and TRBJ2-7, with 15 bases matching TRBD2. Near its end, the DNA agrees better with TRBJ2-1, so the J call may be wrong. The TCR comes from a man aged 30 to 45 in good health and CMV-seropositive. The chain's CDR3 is CASSLRTSGGAWNEQFF. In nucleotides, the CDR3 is TGCGCCAGCAGCTTGCGGACTAGCGGGGGGGCTTGGAATGAGCAGTTCTTC.